This T cell receptor (beta chain) stems from a study of blood T cell repertoires in COVID-19. Study-wide background: Acute-phase and convalescent COVID-19 samples originated in the United States, Italy and Spain. T cells, B-cell-depleted T cells, or PBMCs provided the cDNA or gDNA that served as material.

This clone came up a few times. Sequencing was performed with immunoSEQ multiplex PCR; in TCRdb, only in-frame clones are kept and a portion is missing. Found here are around 170,000 clones, approximately 90% of them singletons; the top ten hold about 4%. The V gene's germline CDR1 is MDHEN and CDR2 SYDVKM. This CDR3 spans 15 amino acids. V was pared by 6 bases and J by 5 bases, with 11 bases of the junction left unmatched. The chain links TRBV28 to TRBJ2-7; TRBD1 matches at 9 bases. This receptor was taken from a woman aged 25-40 years with acute or convalescent COVID-19. Source material: peripheral blood. CDR3 sequence: CASSLTGTGSDEQYF. The CDR3 region has the DNA TGTGCCAGCAGCCTTACCGGGACAGGGTCTGACGAGCAGTACTTC.